This TCR beta chain was retrieved from a study of blood T cells in healthy people across ages. Study conclusions and caveats: Diversity estimates from one million T cells were considered underestimates.

Germline V gene data show CDR1 as GTSNPN and CDR2 as SVGIG (reference sequence). J lost 3 bases, V lost 6 bases, and 3 bases had no gene match. The CDR3 totals 12 residues. As for this clonotype: What it recognizes is unknown.

It was with a sample-barcoded 5' primer and a J-beta primer mix that a second PCR of about 7 to 12 cycles was run. One entry per CDR3 protein results from TCRdb running MiXCR on the 5' RACE reads. The table has roughly 900,000 distinct CDR3 sequences, 48% seen once. This clonotype originated in a man aged 30-40 years in good health. Sequencing was carried out using blood. The rearrangement uses TRBV30 and TRBJ2-7; 9 bases are a match to TRBD2. CDR3 sequence: CACLAGHYEQYF. The CDR3 region has the DNA TGTGCCTGCCTAGCGGGACACTACGAGCAGTACTTC.